This T cell receptor beta chain appears in the sequencing data of a study of CD8+CD57+ T cells in acquired aplastic anemia. The wider study: Sorted CD4+ and CD8+ cells yielded DNA averaging about 2.9 ug.

Germline CDR1 and CDR2: SQVTM and ANQGSEA. This CDR3 spans 13 amino acids. Trimming took 7 bases from V and 5 from J, leaving 18 bases between them. This clonotype came up many times. Patients sequenced had flow cytometry evidence of CD8+CD57+ cell expansion. The template used for profiling TCR beta VDJ and CDR3 was genomic DNA. TCRdb recomputed calls from the reads with MiXCR, one row per CDR3 protein. Among 450,000 to 600,000 distinct CDR3 sequences listed, over 25% were seen once. The V gene is TRBV29-1, the J gene TRBJ2-7; a weak D match, TRBD2 (6 bases). The sequencing input was sorted CD4+, CD8+, or CD8+CD57+ T cells (not recorded which) from PBMCs. The origin of this receptor is a human donor with aplastic anemia. Here the CDR3 DNA reads TGCAGCGCCGCCTTCCGGGGGTCCCACGAGCAGTACTTC. Translation: CSAAFRGSHEQYF.